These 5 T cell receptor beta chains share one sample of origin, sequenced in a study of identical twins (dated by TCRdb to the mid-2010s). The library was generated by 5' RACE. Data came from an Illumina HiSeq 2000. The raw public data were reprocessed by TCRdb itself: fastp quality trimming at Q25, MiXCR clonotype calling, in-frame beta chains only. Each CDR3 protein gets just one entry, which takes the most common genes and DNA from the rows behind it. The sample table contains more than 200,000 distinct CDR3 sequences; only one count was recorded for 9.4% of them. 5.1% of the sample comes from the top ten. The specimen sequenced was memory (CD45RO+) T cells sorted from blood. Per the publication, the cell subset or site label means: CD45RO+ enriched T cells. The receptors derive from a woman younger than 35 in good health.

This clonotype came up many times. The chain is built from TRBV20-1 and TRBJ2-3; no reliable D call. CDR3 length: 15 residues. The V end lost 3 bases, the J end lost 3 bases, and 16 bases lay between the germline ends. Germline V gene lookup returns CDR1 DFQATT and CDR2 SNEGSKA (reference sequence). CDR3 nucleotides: TGCAGTGCTAGGACCGTCCAGGTAGTAACAGATACGCAGTATTTT. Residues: CSARTVQVVTDTQYF.

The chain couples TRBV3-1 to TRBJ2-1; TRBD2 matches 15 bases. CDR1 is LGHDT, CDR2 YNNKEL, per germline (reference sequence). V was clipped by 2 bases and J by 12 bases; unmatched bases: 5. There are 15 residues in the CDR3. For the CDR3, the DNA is TGTGCCAGCAGCCAACGGACTAGCGGGAGGGCCGGGCAGTTCTTC. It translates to CASSQRTSGRAGQFF.

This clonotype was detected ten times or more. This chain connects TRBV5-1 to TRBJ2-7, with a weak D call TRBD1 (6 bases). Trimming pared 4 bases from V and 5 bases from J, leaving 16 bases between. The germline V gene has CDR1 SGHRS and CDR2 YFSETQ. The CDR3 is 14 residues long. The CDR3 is CASSQQGVGDEQYF. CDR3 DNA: TGCGCCAGCAGCCAACAGGGAGTTGGGGACGAGCAGTACTTC.

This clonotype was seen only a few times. The CDR3 DNA reads as TGTGCTAGTGGTTTGGCGGGACTAGCGGGATTCTACGAGCAGTACTTC. This encodes CASGLAGLAGFYEQYF. The chain uses TRBV12-5 and TRBJ2-7, with TRBD2 identical over 13 bases. Germline loops: CDR1 LGHNT, CDR2 FRNRAP. The CDR3 runs to 16 residues. The V and J ends lost 1 base and 3 bases, in that order; junction bases with no gene match: 3.

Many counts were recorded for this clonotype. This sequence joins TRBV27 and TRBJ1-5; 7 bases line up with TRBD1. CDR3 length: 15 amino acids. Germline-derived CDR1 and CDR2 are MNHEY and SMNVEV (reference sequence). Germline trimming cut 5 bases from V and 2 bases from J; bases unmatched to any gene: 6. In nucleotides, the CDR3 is TGTGCCAGCAGTGACAGGGTTCAGGGCAATCAGCCCCAGCATTTT. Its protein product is CASSDRVQGNQPQHF.